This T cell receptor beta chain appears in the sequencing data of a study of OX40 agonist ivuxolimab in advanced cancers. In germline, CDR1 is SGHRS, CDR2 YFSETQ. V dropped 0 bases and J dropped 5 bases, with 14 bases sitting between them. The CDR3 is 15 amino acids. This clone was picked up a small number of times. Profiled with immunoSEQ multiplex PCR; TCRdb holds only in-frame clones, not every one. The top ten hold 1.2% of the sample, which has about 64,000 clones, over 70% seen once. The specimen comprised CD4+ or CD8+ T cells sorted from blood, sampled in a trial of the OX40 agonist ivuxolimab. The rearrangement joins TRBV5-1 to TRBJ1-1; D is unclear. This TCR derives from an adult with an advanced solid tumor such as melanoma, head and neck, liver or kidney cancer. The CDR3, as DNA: TGCGCCAGCAGCTTGGGATTTGTTACATCAACTGAAGCTTTCTTT. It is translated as CASSLGFVTSTEAFF.